This TCR beta chain was obtained from a study of beta chain features in type 1 diabetes. The CDR3 is 14 amino acids. The germline gives CDR1 SGDLS, CDR2 YYNGEE. Trimming removed 0 bases from V and 6 bases from J, with 12 bases in between. This clone was detected a few times. Sequenced material consisted of expressed TCRB transcripts (all of the isolated RNA was reverse transcribed). Sequencing used immunoSEQ multiplex PCR; TCRdb keeps in-frame clones, though not all of them. Of around 450,000 clones listed, approximately 10% are singletons. The chain employs TRBV9 and TRBJ1-1, with unresolved D. The material sequenced was naive CD4+ T cells from blood. The receptor comes from a woman aged 18 to 35 in good health. The CDR3 spells CASSVGGRRPEAFF. The CDR3 nucleotides read TGTGCCAGCAGCGTAGGAGGGAGAAGGCCTGAAGCTTTCTTT.